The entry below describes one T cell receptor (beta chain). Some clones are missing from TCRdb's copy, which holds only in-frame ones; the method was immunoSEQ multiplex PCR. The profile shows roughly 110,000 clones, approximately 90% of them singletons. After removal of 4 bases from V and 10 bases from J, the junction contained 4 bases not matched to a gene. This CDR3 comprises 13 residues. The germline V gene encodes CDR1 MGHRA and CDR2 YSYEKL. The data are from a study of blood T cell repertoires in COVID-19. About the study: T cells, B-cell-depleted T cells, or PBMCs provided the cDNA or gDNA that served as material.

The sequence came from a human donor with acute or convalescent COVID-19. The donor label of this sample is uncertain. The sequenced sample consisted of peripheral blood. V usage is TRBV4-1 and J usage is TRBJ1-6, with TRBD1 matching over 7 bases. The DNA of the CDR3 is TGCGCCAGCAGCCGACAGGGACTCTCACCCCTCCACTTT. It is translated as CASSRQGLSPLHF.